Each of the 9 T cell receptor beta chains below was sequenced from the same sample in a study of cytomegalovirus exposure and HLA in healthy donors. PCR amplification relied on 60 Vbeta primers (plus 13 Jbeta primers). Data came from immunoSEQ multiplex PCR; TCRdb stores just in-frame clones and leaves some out. The repertoire holds 100,000 to 150,000 clones, with approximately 84% as singletons. The source material was PBMCs. These receptors were obtained from a man aged 18 to 30 in good health and CMV-seropositive.

V is TRBV19 and J is TRBJ1-1; D perhaps matches TRBD1 (6 bases). Deletions cut 8 bases from V and 1 base from J, with 14 bases between. The germline CDR1 and CDR2 sequences are LNHDA and SQIVND (reference sequence). The CDR3 has 14 residues. In nucleotides, the CDR3 is TGTGCCAGTCGACCGCAACAGGGGAACACTGAAGCTTTCTTT. It encodes CASRPQQGNTEAFF.

A note on this clone: The same CDR3 also results from other DNA sequences found in this sample. V gene TRBV6-1 combines with J gene TRBJ2-7; a possible D gene is TRBD1 (5 bases). In germline, CDR1 is MNHNS, CDR2 SASEGT. V lost 4 bases and J 1 base, leaving 8 bases between the germline ends. The CDR3 spans 13 residues. The CDR3 bases are TGTGCCAGCAGTGGACAGATTTCCTACGAGCAGTACTTC. This encodes CASSGQISYEQYF.

The chain joins TRBV19 to TRBJ2-3, with 10 bases that match TRBD2. The CDR3 sequence is 16 residues long. The ends lost 5 bases at V and 6 bases at J; junction bases unmatched: 11. CDR1 and CDR2 from the germline V gene are LNHDA and SQIVND (reference sequence). The CDR3 region is CASSSQPAGGGDTQYF. The CDR3 region has the DNA TGTGCCAGTAGTTCCCAGCCAGCGGGAGGGGGGGATACGCAGTATTTT.

V gene TRBV19 combines with J gene TRBJ1-2; D is undetermined. The CDR3 is 13 residues long. Germline CDR1 LNHDA, CDR2 SQIVND (reference sequence). The V gene lost 0 bases and the J gene lost 8 bases, with 10 bases spanning the gap. The CDR3 protein is CASSIDLYKGYTF. For the CDR3, the DNA is TGTGCCAGTAGTATAGATCTGTACAAGGGCTACACCTTC.

The chain links TRBV6-6 to TRBJ2-5; perhaps TRBD2 as D (6 bases). The DNA end favors TRBJ2-7, so the J call may be wrong. The CDR3 covers 13 residues. Looked up from germline, CDR1 is MNHNY and CDR2 is SVGAGI (reference sequence). The CDR3 loop reads CASSVRGYYEQYF. CDR3 bases: TGTGCCAGCAGTGTTCGGGGGTACTACGAGCAGTACTTC.

The chain couples TRBV5-1 to TRBJ2-5, with D perhaps TRBD2 (5 bases). There are 14 residues in the CDR3. Trimming stripped 3 bases from V and 3 bases from J, with 12 bases between. Germline CDR1 and CDR2: SGHRS and YFSETQ. CDR3 residues: CASSSGIQKETQYF. In nucleotides, the CDR3 is TGCGCCAGCAGCTCCGGGATTCAAAAAGAGACCCAGTACTTC.

This clone has a handful of counts. The chain uses TRBV7-2 and TRBJ1-1, with 8 bases that match TRBD1. The V gene end was trimmed by 4 bases and the J gene end by 0 bases; junction bases not matched to a gene: 4. CDR1 and CDR2 (germline): SGHTA, FQGNSA. There are 15 residues in the CDR3. The CDR3 here is CASSYRDRLNTEAFF. In nucleotides, the CDR3 is TGTGCCAGCAGCTACAGGGACAGGTTGAACACTGAAGCTTTCTTT.

The chain is built from TRBV7-8 and TRBJ2-3, with 9 bases lining up with TRBD2. Germline V lookup: CDR1 SGHVS, CDR2 FQNEAQ. The CDR3 covers 15 residues. V dropped 4 bases and J dropped 6; count of bases not matched to a gene: 8. CDR3 residues: CASSYPGLAFDTQYF. The CDR3 region has the DNA TGTGCCAGCAGCTACCCGGGACTAGCTTTTGATACGCAGTATTTT.

The V and J genes are TRBV5-5 and TRBJ2-7; tentative D call: TRBD1 (6 bases). Germline values: CDR1 SGHKS, CDR2 YYEKEE (reference sequence). The germline V and J ends were trimmed by 2 bases and 3 bases, with 15 bases remaining between them. The CDR3 totals 15 residues. CDR3 DNA sequence: TGTGCCAGCAGCTTCTACTTAACAGGGAGCTACGAGCAGTACTTC. Its protein is CASSFYLTGSYEQYF.